Reported below is one TCR beta chain. The target antigen is unknown. This entry comes from a study of T cell responses to AZD1222 COVID-19 vaccine. Sequencing was performed with immunoSEQ multiplex PCR; in TCRdb, only in-frame clones are kept and a portion is missing. Among roughly 160,000 clones, 88% were seen once, and the ten largest hold more than 5%. Notes on the study in general: Samples come after the peak T cell response, not at day 14. Once two AZD1222 doses were given, Spike-specific TCR breadth and depth went up. Regions 160-218 and 743-854 held dominance among vaccine-associated CD4 TCRs, which spanned spike. In a largely white British group with more females than males, clonal diversity was possibly underestimated.

From germline, CDR1 is SNHLY and CDR2 FYNNEI. The CDR3 has 13 residues. Trimming shortened V by 8 bases and J by 0 bases, and 10 bases separated the two germline ends. V usage is TRBV2 and J usage is TRBJ1-2; no firm D call. This clonotype was obtained from an adult in good health. This specimen consisted of peripheral blood, obtained on day 0 of AZD1222 vaccination. The CDR3 reads CASWAGANYGYTF. The DNA for the CDR3 is TGTGCCAGCTGGGCCGGGGCTAACTATGGCTACACCTTC.